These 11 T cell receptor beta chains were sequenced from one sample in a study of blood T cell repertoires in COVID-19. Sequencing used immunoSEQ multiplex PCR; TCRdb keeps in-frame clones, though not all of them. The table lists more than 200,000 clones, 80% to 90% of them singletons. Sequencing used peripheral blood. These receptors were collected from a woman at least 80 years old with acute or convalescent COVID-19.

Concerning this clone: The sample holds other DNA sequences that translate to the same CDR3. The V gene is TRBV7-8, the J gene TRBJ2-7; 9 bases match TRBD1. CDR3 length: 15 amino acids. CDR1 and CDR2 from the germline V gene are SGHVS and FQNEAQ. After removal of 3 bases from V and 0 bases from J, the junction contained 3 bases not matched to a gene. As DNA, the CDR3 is TGTGCCAGCAGCTTCGGGACAGGGTCCTCCTACGAGCAGTACTTC. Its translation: CASSFGTGSSYEQYF.

The CDR3 protein is CASSQSVGEGSGNTIYF. The CDR3 DNA is TGTGCCAGCAGCCAATCCGTCGGGGAAGGTTCTGGAAACACCATATATTTT. The V gene is TRBV16, the J gene TRBJ1-3; D not resolved. CDR1 is KGHSY, CDR2 FQNENV, per germline. This CDR3 has 17 residues. V lost 0 bases, J lost 1 base, and 13 bases lay in between.

For the CDR3, the DNA is TGTGCCACCAGCAGAGATCTAGGGGACTATGGCTACACCTTC. It yields the protein CATSRDLGDYGYTF. This chain uses TRBV15 with TRBJ1-2, with D perhaps TRBD1 (5 bases). CDR1 is LNHNV, CDR2 YYDKDF, per germline (reference sequence). Trimming took 0 bases from V and 3 from J, leaving 8 bases between them. This CDR3 contains 14 residues. Filled out from reference TRBV15 and TRBJ1-2, the complete variable domain reads DAMVIQNPRYQVTQFGKPVTLSCSQTLNHNVMYWYQQKSSQAPKLLFHYYDKDFNNEADTPDNFQSRRPNTSFCFLDIRSPGLGDTAMYLCATSRDLGDYGYTFGSGTRLTVV.

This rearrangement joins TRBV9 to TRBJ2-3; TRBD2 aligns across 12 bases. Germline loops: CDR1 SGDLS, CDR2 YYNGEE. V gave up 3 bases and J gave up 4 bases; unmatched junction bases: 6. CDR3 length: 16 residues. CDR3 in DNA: TGTGCCAGCAGCGGACTACTAGCGGGAGGTCCAGATACGCAGTATTTT. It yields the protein CASSGLLAGGPDTQYF.

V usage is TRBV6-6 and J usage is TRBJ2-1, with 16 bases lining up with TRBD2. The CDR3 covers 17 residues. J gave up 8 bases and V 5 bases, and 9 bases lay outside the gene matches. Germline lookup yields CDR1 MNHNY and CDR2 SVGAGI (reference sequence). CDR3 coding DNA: TGTGCCAGCAGTCTGGGACTAGCGGGAGGGTCGATAGATGAGCAGTTCTTC. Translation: CASSLGLAGGSIDEQFF.

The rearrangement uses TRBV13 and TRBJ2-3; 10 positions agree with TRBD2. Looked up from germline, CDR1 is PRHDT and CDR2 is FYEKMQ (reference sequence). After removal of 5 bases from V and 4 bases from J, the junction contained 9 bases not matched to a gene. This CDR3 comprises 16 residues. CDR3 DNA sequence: TGTGCCAGCAGCGATAGCGGGGGGTCGGGGGCAGATACGCAGTATTTT. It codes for CASSDSGGSGADTQYF.

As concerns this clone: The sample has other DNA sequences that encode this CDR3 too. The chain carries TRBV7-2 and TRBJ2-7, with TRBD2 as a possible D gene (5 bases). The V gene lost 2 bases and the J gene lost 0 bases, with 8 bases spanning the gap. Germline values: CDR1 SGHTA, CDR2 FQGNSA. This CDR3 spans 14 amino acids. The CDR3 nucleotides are TGTGCCAGCAGCTTATCCCGGGGCTCCTACGAGCAGTACTTC. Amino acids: CASSLSRGSYEQYF.

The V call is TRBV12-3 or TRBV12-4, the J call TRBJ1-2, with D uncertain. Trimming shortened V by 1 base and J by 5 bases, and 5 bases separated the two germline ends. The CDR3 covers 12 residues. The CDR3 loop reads CASSLDFYGYTF. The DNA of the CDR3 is TGTGCCAGCAGTTTAGACTTTTATGGCTACACCTTC.

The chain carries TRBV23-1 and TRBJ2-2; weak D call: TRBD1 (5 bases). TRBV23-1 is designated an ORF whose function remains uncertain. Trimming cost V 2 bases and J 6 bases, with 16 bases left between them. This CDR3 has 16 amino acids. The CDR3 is CASSQQGRRVSGELFF. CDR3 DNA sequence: TGCGCCAGCAGTCAACAGGGCCGGAGAGTGTCCGGGGAGCTGTTTTTT.

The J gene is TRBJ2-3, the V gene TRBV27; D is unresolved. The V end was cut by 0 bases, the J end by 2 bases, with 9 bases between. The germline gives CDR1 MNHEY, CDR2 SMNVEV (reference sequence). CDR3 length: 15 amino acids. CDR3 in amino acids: CASSLSHPHTDTQYF. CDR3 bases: TGTGCCAGCAGTTTATCCCACCCACACACAGATACGCAGTATTTT.

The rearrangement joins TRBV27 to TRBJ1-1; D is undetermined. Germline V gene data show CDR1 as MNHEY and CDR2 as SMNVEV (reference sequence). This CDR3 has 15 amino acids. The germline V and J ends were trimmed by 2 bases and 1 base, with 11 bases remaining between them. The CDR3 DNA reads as TGTGCCAGCAGTTTAGACCGCGGGTCGAACACTGAAGCTTTCTTT. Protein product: CASSLDRGSNTEAFF.